Presented here are 30 T cell receptor beta chains from one specimen sequenced in a study of CD8 T cells in ankylosing spondylitis. TCRdb re-called the 5' RACE reads through MiXCR, storing one row per CDR3 protein. The data hold a few hundred thousand distinct CDR3 sequences, with approximately 20% observed a single time. The specimen sequenced was blood, either unsorted or a sorted T cell fraction (not recorded which). The receptors come from a male donor with ankylosing spondylitis or in good health (not recorded which).

This clonotype was detected only a few times. The J gene is TRBJ2-1, the V gene TRBV7-9; 8 nucleotides agree with TRBD2. Germline CDR1 is SEHNR and CDR2 is FQNEAQ (reference sequence). There are 16 residues in the CDR3. J was trimmed by 1 base and V by 2 bases; bases with no gene match: 4. CDR3 DNA: TGTGCCAGCAGCTTACACAGCGGGGGATCCTACAATGAGCAGTTCTTC. Its translation is CASSLHSGGSYNEQFF.

There are many counts of this clonotype. V is TRBV28 and J is TRBJ2-5, with D perhaps matching TRBD1 or TRBD2 (5 bases each). In germline, CDR1 is MDHEN, CDR2 SYDVKM. The V end was cut by 5 bases, the J end by 5 bases, with 18 bases between. The CDR3 totals 15 residues. The CDR3 DNA is TGTGCCAGCAGTCCCGGGACCAACGCTGCGGAGACCCAGTACTTC. It yields the protein CASSPGTNAAETQYF.

Concerning this clonotype: The DNA is omitted, as the CDR3 cannot be located on it reliably, and the CDR3 follows TCRdb's listing. The rearrangement links TRBV12-3 or TRBV12-4 to TRBJ2-3; TRBD1 was called by the table and not checked on the DNA. The CDR3 extends over 14 residues, inclusive of both ends. The CDR3 protein is CASSFGAGTDTQYF.

This clonotype has at least ten counts. The rearrangement uses TRBV12-3 or TRBV12-4 and TRBJ2-7; D gene uncertain. V gave up 3 bases and J gave up 0 bases, with 6 bases separating them. The CDR3 contains 13 residues. The CDR3 region has the DNA TGTGCCAGCAGTTTTGGCCACTCCTACGAGCAGTACTTC. Translated, it gives CASSFGHSYEQYF.

J is TRBJ2-1 and V is TRBV2; D is unresolved. V lost 8 bases and J lost 6, with 8 bases in between. This CDR3 contains 11 residues. In germline, CDR1 is SNHLY, CDR2 FYNNEI. The CDR3 protein is CASQITNEQFF. The CDR3 coding sequence is TGTGCCAGCCAGATTACCAATGAGCAGTTCTTC.

The chain combines TRBV28 with TRBJ2-1; 8 positions match TRBD2. This CDR3 comprises 13 residues. With V trimmed by 9 bases and J by 2 bases, 3 bases remained unmatched. Germline values: CDR1 MDHEN, CDR2 SYDVKM. The CDR3 coding sequence is TGTGCCAGTGGGACTAGTACCTACAATGAGCAGTTCTTC. It codes for CASGTSTYNEQFF.

V is TRBV12-3 or TRBV12-4 and J is TRBJ1-1; D gene ambiguous. V shed 1 base and J shed 0 bases, with 15 bases lying between them. CDR3 size: 17 residues. The CDR3 region is CASSLGPDGEMNTEAFF. Here the CDR3 DNA reads TGTGCCAGCAGTTTAGGCCCGGATGGTGAAATGAACACTGAAGCTTTCTTT.

In this sample, this clonotype turned up a few times. The rearrangement uses TRBV10-3 and TRBJ2-1; TRBD2 agrees at 8 bases. V trimming: 6 bases; J trimming: 8 bases; junction bases outside the gene matches: 18. The CDR3 is 17 residues long. Germline V gives CDR1 ENHRY, CDR2 SYGVKD. CDR3 loop: CAISGAAGGRFVDEQFF. The DNA of the CDR3 is TGTGCCATCAGCGGTGCGGCGGGGGGTCGATTTGTGGATGAGCAGTTCTTC.

This sequence joins TRBV27 and TRBJ1-1, with a weak D call TRBD1 (5 bases). CDR1 is MNHEY, CDR2 SMNVEV, per germline (reference sequence). Trimming left V 5 bases short and J 11 bases short, with 18 bases between. There are 13 residues in the CDR3. For the CDR3, the DNA is TGTGCCAGCAGTACCGGGACGGCCGTTGAGGCTTTCTTT. Its protein is CASSTGTAVEAFF.

This clonotype appeared a few times. This rearrangement joins TRBV29-1 to TRBJ2-7, with D possibly being TRBD1 (6 bases). The V end lost 6 bases, the J end lost 2 bases, and 23 bases lay between the germline ends. The CDR3 totals 16 residues. The germline CDR1 and CDR2 sequences are SQVTM and ANQGSEA. DNA for the CDR3: TGCAGCGTCTTAGGGGAAACAGGGAATGTACCCTACGAGCAGTACTTC. Its translation is CSVLGETGNVPYEQYF.

The chain uses TRBV14 and TRBJ2-7, with TRBD2 as a possible D gene (5 bases). Trimming removed 6 bases from V and 4 bases from J, with 16 bases in between. The CDR3 length is 14 residues. The germline V gene has CDR1 SGHDN and CDR2 FVKESK. In nucleotides, the CDR3 is TGTGCCAGCAGGGCACGGGGAGTCGGGTACGAGCAGTACTTC. This sequence encodes CASRARGVGYEQYF.

This chain connects TRBV27 to TRBJ2-1; no definite D call. V dropped 6 bases and J dropped 0 bases, with 15 bases sitting between them. This CDR3 spans 16 amino acids. Per germline, CDR1 MNHEY and CDR2 SMNVEV (reference sequence). Here the CDR3 reads CASSLNGYSSYNEQFF. CDR3 bases: TGTGCCAGCAGCCTGAATGGCTATAGCTCCTACAATGAGCAGTTCTTC.

The chain carries TRBV24-1 and TRBJ2-3; TRBD1 aligns across 7 bases. After removal of 2 bases from V and 4 bases from J, the junction contained 14 bases not matched to a gene. The CDR3 consists of 18 residues. Germline CDR1 is KGHDR and CDR2 is SFDVKD. The CDR3 is CATSDWKNRGLSADTQYF. As DNA, the CDR3 is TGTGCCACCAGTGATTGGAAAAACAGGGGCCTGTCCGCAGATACGCAGTATTTT.

This clonotype turned up a few times. This chain links TRBV4-2 with TRBJ2-7; 8 bases agree with TRBD1. Germline V gene sequence: CDR1 LGHNA, CDR2 YNFKEQ. The CDR3 runs to 17 residues. Trimming at V came to 4 bases and at J to 6 bases, leaving 17 bases not matched to a gene. This CDR3 is CASSPPLVGQGSGEQYF. CDR3 DNA: TGTGCCAGCAGCCCACCTTTAGTCGGACAGGGATCGGGCGAGCAGTACTTC.

The chain uses TRBV12-3 or TRBV12-4 and TRBJ2-7; possible D gene TRBD2, 5 bases. V was cut by 8 bases and J by 4 bases, with 18 bases left in between. The CDR3 has 14 amino acids. The CDR3: CASAPPGKRYEQYF. CDR3 sequence (DNA): TGTGCCAGCGCGCCCCCTGGAAAGCGGTACGAGCAGTACTTC.

The rearrangement joins TRBV20-1 to TRBJ2-2; tentative D call: TRBD1 (5 bases). CDR1 and CDR2 (germline): DFQATT, SNEGSKA (reference sequence). There are 16 residues in the CDR3. V was pared by 0 bases and J by 1 base, with 12 bases between. The CDR3 coding sequence is TGCAGTGCTAGAGATGATTGGGGCCAGAACACCGGGGAGCTGTTTTTT. This codes for CSARDDWGQNTGELFF.

V gene TRBV29-1 combines with J gene TRBJ2-5; possible D gene TRBD2, 6 bases. Trimming took off 0 bases at V and 4 bases at J, with 12 bases between the two ends. The germline gives CDR1 SQVTM, CDR2 ANQGSEA. The CDR3 runs 14 residues. The CDR3 bases are TGCAGCGTTGAAGAGGAGGGGAAGGGAGAGACCCAGTACTTC. It yields the protein CSVEEEGKGETQYF.

This clonotype showed up just a few times. This rearrangement joins TRBV12-3 or TRBV12-4 to TRBJ2-3; tentative D call: TRBD2 (6 bases). V was shortened by 5 bases and J by 14 bases, with 14 bases between the two germline ends. The CDR3 is 11 residues long. CDR3 amino acids: CASSLGTFLYF. Written as DNA, the CDR3 is TGTGCCAGCAGTCTCGGGACTTTCCTGTATTTT.

This clonotype was picked up a small number of times. A read error may explain this, as a much larger clone is one base away. This chain uses TRBV6-1 with TRBJ2-1, with 10 bases lining up with TRBD2. The V segment lost 5 bases and the J segment 0 bases; nucleotides outside the gene matches: 1. Per germline, CDR1 MNHNS and CDR2 SASEGT. The CDR3 spans 15 residues. CDR3 nucleotides: TGTGCCAGCAGTATAGCGGGGGGCTCCTACAATGAGCAGTTCTTC. It encodes CASSIAGGSYNEQFF.

The chain combines TRBV20-1 with TRBJ2-3, with 7 bases identical to TRBD1. With V trimmed by 0 bases and J by 4 bases, 16 bases remained unmatched. The germline CDR1 and CDR2 sequences are DFQATT and SNEGSKA (reference sequence). The CDR3 has 18 residues. The CDR3 is CSARDLFGPGGRSDTQYF. CDR3 nucleotide sequence: TGCAGTGCTAGAGACCTATTCGGCCCAGGGGGACGATCAGATACGCAGTATTTT.

This clonotype was seen a few times. The chain combines TRBV4-1 with TRBJ2-1, with D unclear. The CDR3 contains 16 residues. Between the trimmed V and J ends, which lost 0 bases and 3 bases, there was a span of 12 bases. Germline assignment: CDR1 MGHRA and CDR2 YSYEKL. CDR3 residues: CASSQEGIGRYNEQFF. The CDR3 DNA is TGCGCCAGCAGCCAAGAGGGGATCGGGCGCTACAATGAGCAGTTCTTC.

This clonotype was counted only a few times. The chain is built from TRBV29-1 and TRBJ2-3; D possibly matches TRBD1 or TRBD2 (6 bases each). This CDR3 is built from 12 residues. Germline V gene data show CDR1 as SQVTM and CDR2 as ANQGSEA. V was trimmed by 8 bases and J by 6 bases, leaving 15 bases between them. The DNA for the CDR3 is TGCAGCAGCGTGGGGGGCCCTGATACGCAGTATTTT. Its translation: CSSVGGPDTQYF.

This clonotype occurred a few times. The rearrangement links TRBV20-1 to TRBJ2-1; TRBD1 might be the D (5 bases). CDR1 DFQATT and CDR2 SNEGSKA come from the germline V gene (reference sequence). With 4 bases removed from V and 7 bases from J, the gap between germline ends came to 14 bases. The CDR3 has 13 residues. The CDR3 protein is CSAMGRVGNEQFF. CDR3 bases: TGCAGTGCTATGGGCAGGGTGGGGAATGAGCAGTTCTTC.

A few counts support this clonotype. The chain has TRBV29-1 and TRBJ2-2, with 7 bases lining up with TRBD1. Germline V lookup: CDR1 SQVTM, CDR2 ANQGSEA. CDR3 size: 12 residues. V dropped 5 bases and J dropped 7; count of bases not matched to a gene: 4. DNA for the CDR3: TGCAGCGTTACAGGGGTGGTCGGGGAGCTGTTTTTT. As protein: CSVTGVVGELFF.

In this sample, this clonotype turned up many times. The rearrangement uses TRBV3-1 and TRBJ2-3; D unresolved. In germline, CDR1 is LGHDT, CDR2 YNNKEL (reference sequence). Trimming removed 1 base at V and 5 bases at J, with 7 bases between. The CDR3 has 13 residues. CDR3 residues: CASSQGVEDTQYF. CDR3 coding DNA: TGTGCCAGCAGCCAAGGGGTGGAAGATACGCAGTATTTT.

This clonotype appeared a few times. The chain employs TRBV29-1 and TRBJ1-1; no clear D gene. Germline CDR1 reads SQVTM; CDR2 reads ANQGSEA. V was pared by 4 bases and J by 0 bases, with 9 bases between. The CDR3 is 13 residues long. The CDR3 is CSVADGMNTEAFF. In nucleotides, the CDR3 is TGCAGCGTTGCGGACGGCATGAACACTGAAGCTTTCTTT.

This clonotype was seen only a few times. The genes are TRBV25-1 and TRBJ2-1, with D hard to call. Trimming pared 1 base from V and 9 bases from J, leaving 10 bases between. The germline gives CDR1 MGHDK, CDR2 SYGVNS. This CDR3 is 13 amino acids long. The CDR3 loop is CASSESVYVEQFF. The DNA for the CDR3 is TGTGCCAGCAGTGAATCGGTATATGTTGAGCAGTTCTTC.

This clonotype was detected only a few times. V gene TRBV4-1 combines with J gene TRBJ2-3; 8 nucleotides align to TRBD2. The CDR3 is 15 residues long. With 3 bases clipped from V and 4 bases from J, the junction kept 6 bases outside the gene matches. Germline V gene sequence: CDR1 MGHRA, CDR2 YSYEKL. CDR3 amino acids: CASSHGTSRADTQYF. The CDR3 DNA reads as TGCGCCAGCAGCCACGGGACTAGTAGGGCAGATACGCAGTATTTT.

This clonotype has more than one count but fewer than ten. This rearrangement joins TRBV6-6 to TRBJ2-3; D unresolved. From germline, CDR1 is MNHNY and CDR2 SVGAGI (reference sequence). This CDR3 region has 13 residues. Trimming left V 4 bases short and J 2 bases short, with 7 bases between. The CDR3 DNA reads TGTGCCAGCAGTTTAACCTACACAGATACGCAGTATTTT. Its protein product is CASSLTYTDTQYF.

Ten or more counts support this clonotype. The chain carries TRBV27 and TRBJ2-1; 12 nucleotides agree with TRBD2. With 4 bases clipped from V and 6 bases from J, the junction kept 4 bases outside the gene matches. In germline, CDR1 is MNHEY, CDR2 SMNVEV (reference sequence). This CDR3 has 15 residues. CDR3 sequence (DNA): TGTGCCAGCAGTTCCCTAGCGGGGGGGCCCAATGAGCAGTTCTTC. Its translation: CASSSLAGGPNEQFF.